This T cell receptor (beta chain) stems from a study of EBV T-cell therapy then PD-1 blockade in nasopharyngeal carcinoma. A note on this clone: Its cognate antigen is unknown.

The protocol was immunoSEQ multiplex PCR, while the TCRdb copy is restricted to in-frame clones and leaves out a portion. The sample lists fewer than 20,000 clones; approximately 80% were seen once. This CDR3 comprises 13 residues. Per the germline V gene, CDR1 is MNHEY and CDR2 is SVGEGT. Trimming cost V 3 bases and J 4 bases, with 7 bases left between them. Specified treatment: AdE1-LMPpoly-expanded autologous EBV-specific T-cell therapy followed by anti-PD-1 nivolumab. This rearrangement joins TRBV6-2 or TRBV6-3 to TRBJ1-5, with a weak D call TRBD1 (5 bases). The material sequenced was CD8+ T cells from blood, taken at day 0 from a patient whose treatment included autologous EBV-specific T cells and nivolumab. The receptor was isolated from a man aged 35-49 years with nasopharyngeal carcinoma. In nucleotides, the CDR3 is TGTGCCAGCAGTTATTGGGGGAATCAGCCCCAGCATTTT. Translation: CASSYWGNQPQHF.